These 13 T cell receptor beta chains originate from one sample sequenced in a study of beta chain features in type 1 diabetes. As every portion of the isolated RNA was reverse transcribed, the sequencing read expressed TCRB transcripts. Assay: immunoSEQ multiplex PCR; the TCRdb copy retains only in-frame clones and omits some. The sample lists some 410,000 clones; roughly 13% were seen once. The specimen sequenced was naive CD4+ T cells from blood. Receptors were obtained from a man aged 25 to 40 in good health.

The chain has TRBV11-2 and TRBJ2-7, with D hard to call. The V gene lost 2 bases and the J gene lost 4 bases, with 15 bases spanning the gap. Germline V gene data show CDR1 as SGHAT and CDR2 as FQNNGV. This CDR3 contains 15 residues. In DNA, the CDR3 is TGTGCCAGCAGCTTAACGGCTCTCTCCTGGTACGAGCAGTACTTC. It is translated as CASSLTALSWYEQYF.

The rearrangement links TRBV29-1 to TRBJ2-3, with TRBD1 as a possible D gene (5 bases). Germline V gene sequence: CDR1 SQVTM, CDR2 ANQGSEA. Trimming pared 4 bases from V and 2 bases from J, leaving 13 bases between. The CDR3 sequence is 14 residues long. The CDR3 sequence: CSVGGRVNTDTQYF. The DNA for the CDR3 is TGCAGCGTTGGGGGCAGGGTAAACACAGATACGCAGTATTTT.

V is TRBV15 and J is TRBJ2-3; TRBD1 might be the D (6 bases). The CDR3 totals 14 residues. Per the germline V gene, CDR1 is LNHNV and CDR2 is YYDKDF (reference sequence). The V gene lost 2 bases and the J gene lost 4 bases, with 10 bases spanning the gap. The CDR3 region has the DNA TGTGCCACCAGCAGATTCCCAGGGGCAGATACGCAGTATTTT. It codes for CATSRFPGADTQYF.

This clone was counted a few times. The chain recombines TRBV6-1 with TRBJ1-6, with D hard to call. The CDR3 spans 14 residues. The V end was cut by 3 bases, the J end by 14 bases, with 17 bases between. Germline CDR1 and CDR2: MNHNS and SASEGT. Here the CDR3 reads CASSETGRRGSLHF. The DNA for the CDR3 is TGTGCCAGCAGTGAGACGGGCCGGCGCGGGTCCCTCCACTTT.

The chain couples TRBV9 to TRBJ2-7, with D possibly being TRBD1 (5 bases). V lost 0 bases and J lost 2, with 9 bases in between. This CDR3 is built from 14 residues. Germline lookup yields CDR1 SGDLS and CDR2 YYNGEE. CDR3 sequence reads: CASSVGQLTYEQYF. Written as DNA, the CDR3 is TGTGCCAGCAGCGTAGGACAGCTAACCTACGAGCAGTACTTC.

This clone was seen a few times. The chain links TRBV6-5 to TRBJ2-1; a weak D match, TRBD1 (5 bases). V was shortened by 4 bases and J by 8 bases, with 9 bases between the two germline ends. CDR1 is MNHEY and CDR2 is SVGAGI in the germline V gene. The CDR3 totals 12 residues. The CDR3 loop reads CASSFSRDEQFF. The CDR3 DNA follows: TGTGCCAGCAGTTTCAGCAGGGATGAGCAGTTCTTC.

This rearrangement joins TRBV7-2 to TRBJ1-5; D may be TRBD1 (5 bases). CDR3 length equals 17 residues. The ends were cut back, 1 base at V and 2 bases at J, with 15 bases in the middle. The germline V gene encodes CDR1 SGHTA and CDR2 FQGNSA. This CDR3 is CASSLGLQGWGNQPQHF. DNA for the CDR3: TGTGCCAGCAGCTTAGGACTCCAGGGTTGGGGCAATCAGCCCCAGCATTTT.

CDR3 bases: TGTGCCAGCCAGGGCGGGAGGGCCCTTACTAGCACAGATACGCAGTATTTT. This translates into CASQGGRALTSTDTQYF. The J gene is TRBJ2-3, the V gene TRBV11-2, with TRBD2 matching over 9 bases. Unmatched junction bases numbered 12, after V lost 8 bases and J lost 0 bases. There are 17 residues in the CDR3. Germline CDR1 and CDR2: SGHAT and FQNNGV.

This clone was seen only a few times. The chain has TRBV7-8 and TRBJ2-5, with 8 positions matching TRBD1. V shed 3 bases and J 5 bases; nucleotides not matched to a gene: 14. The CDR3 contains 17 residues. Germline V CDR1 and CDR2: SGHVS, FQNEAQ. The CDR3: CASSFRLSDRAGETQYF. The CDR3 DNA reads as TGTGCCAGCAGCTTCCGGCTTTCGGACAGGGCCGGGGAGACCCAGTACTTC. The full variable domain, in which reference TRBV7-8 and TRBJ2-5 provide the parts outside the CDR3, is GAGVSQSPRYKVAKRGQDVALRCDPISGHVSLFWYQQALGQGPEFLTYFQNEAQLDKSGLPSDRFFAERPEGSVSTLKIQRTQQEDSAVYLCASSFRLSDRAGETQYFGPGTRLLVL.

This clone turned up a few times. This chain joins TRBV14 and TRBJ1-5; D may be TRBD1 (6 bases). V lost 5 bases and J 6 bases, leaving 11 bases between the germline ends. Germline assignment: CDR1 SGHDN and CDR2 FVKESK. The length of the CDR3 is 13 residues. The CDR3 nucleotides are TGTGCCAGCAGCGAAGGGGGGCTTCAGCCCCAGCATTTT. It is translated as CASSEGGLQPQHF.

This clone has a handful of counts. The genes are TRBV15 and TRBJ2-1; 7 positions agree with TRBD2. Per the germline V gene, CDR1 is LNHNV and CDR2 is YYDKDF (reference sequence). V dropped 1 base and J dropped 7; count of bases not matched to a gene: 4. The CDR3 totals 14 residues. This CDR3 reads CATSRVGLDNEQFF. In DNA, the CDR3 is TGTGCCACCAGCAGAGTAGGACTAGATAATGAGCAGTTCTTC.

This clone was seen only a few times. This chain joins TRBV4-3 and TRBJ1-4, with D perhaps TRBD1 (5 bases). This CDR3 comprises 15 residues. Trimming pared 3 bases from V and 7 bases from J, leaving 15 bases between. Germline V CDR1 and CDR2: LGHNA, YSLEER. For the CDR3, the DNA is TGCGCCAGCAGCCAGCTCGACAGATTGAGTGAAAAACTGTTTTTT. It translates to CASSQLDRLSEKLFF.

The J gene is TRBJ1-6, the V gene TRBV7-9; no reliable D call. The CDR3 has 14 amino acids. Germline CDR1 reads SEHNR; CDR2 reads FQNEAQ (reference sequence). Deletions cut 1 base from V and 7 bases from J, with 8 bases between. For the CDR3, the DNA is TGTGCCAGCAGCTTAGGCCCGGGGAATTCACCCCTCCACTTT. The encoded protein is CASSLGPGNSPLHF.